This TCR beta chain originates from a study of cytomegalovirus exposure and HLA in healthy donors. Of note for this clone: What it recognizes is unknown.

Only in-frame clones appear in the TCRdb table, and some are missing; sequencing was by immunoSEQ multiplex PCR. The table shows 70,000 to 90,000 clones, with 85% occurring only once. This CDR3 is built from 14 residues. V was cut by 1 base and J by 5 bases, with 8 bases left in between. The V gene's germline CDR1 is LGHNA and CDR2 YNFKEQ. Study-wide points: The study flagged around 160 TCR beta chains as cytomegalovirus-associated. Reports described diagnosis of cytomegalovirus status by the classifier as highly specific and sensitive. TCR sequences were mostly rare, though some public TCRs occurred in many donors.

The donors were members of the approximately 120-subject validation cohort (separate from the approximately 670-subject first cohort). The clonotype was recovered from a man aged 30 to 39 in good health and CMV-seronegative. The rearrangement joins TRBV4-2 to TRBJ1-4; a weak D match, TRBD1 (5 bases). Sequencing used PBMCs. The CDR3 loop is CASSQGGGNEKLFF. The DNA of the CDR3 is TGTGCCAGCAGCCAAGGGGGGGGAAATGAAAAACTGTTTTTT.